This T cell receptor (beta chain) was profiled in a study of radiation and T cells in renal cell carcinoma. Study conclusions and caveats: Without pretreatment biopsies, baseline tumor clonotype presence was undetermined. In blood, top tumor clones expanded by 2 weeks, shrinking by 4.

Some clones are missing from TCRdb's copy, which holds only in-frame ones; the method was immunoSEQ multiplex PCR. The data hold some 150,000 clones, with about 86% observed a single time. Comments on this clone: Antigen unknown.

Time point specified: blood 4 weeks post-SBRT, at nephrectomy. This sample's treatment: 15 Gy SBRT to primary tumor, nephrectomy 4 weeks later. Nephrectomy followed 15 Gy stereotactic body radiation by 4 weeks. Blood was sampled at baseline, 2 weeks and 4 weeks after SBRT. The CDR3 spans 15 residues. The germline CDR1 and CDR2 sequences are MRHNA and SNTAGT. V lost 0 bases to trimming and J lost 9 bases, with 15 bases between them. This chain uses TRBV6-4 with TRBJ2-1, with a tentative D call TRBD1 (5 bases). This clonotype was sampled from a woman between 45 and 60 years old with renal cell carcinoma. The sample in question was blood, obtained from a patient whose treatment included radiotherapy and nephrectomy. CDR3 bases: TGTGCCAGCAGTGACTCTGGGGCCGCTCGGGCTGAGCAGTTCTTC. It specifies CASSDSGAARAEQFF.